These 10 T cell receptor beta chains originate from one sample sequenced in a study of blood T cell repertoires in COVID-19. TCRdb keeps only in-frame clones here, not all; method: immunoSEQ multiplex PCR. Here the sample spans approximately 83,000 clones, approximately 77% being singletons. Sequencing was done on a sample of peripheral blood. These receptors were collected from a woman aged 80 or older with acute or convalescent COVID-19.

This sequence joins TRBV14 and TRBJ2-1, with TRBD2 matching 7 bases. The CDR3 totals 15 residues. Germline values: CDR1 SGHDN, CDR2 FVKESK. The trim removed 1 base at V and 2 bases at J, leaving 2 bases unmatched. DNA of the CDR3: TGTGCCAGCAGCCAAGTGACTAGCCCCTACAATGAGCAGTTCTTC. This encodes CASSQVTSPYNEQFF.

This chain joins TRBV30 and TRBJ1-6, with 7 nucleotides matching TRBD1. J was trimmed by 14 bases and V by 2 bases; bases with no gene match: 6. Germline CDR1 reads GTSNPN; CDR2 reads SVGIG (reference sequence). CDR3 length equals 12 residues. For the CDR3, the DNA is TGTGCCTGGAGTTCGACCGGGACAGCCCTCCACTTT. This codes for CAWSSTGTALHF.

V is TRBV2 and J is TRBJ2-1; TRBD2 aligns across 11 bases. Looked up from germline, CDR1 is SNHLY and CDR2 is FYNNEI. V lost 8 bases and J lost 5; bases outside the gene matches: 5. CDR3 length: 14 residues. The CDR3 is CASYELAGDNEQFF. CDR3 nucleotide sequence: TGTGCCAGCTATGAACTAGCGGGAGACAATGAGCAGTTCTTC.

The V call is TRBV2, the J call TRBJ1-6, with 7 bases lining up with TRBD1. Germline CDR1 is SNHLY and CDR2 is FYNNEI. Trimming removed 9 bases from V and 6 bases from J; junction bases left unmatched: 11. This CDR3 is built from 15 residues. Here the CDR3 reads CASTVEGQTNSPLHF. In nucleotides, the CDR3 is TGTGCCAGTACCGTAGAGGGACAGACTAATTCACCCCTCCACTTT.

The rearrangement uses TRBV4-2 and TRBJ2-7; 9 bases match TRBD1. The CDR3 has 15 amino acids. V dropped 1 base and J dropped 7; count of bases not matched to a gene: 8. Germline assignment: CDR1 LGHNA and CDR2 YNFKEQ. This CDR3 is CASSQAQGQGREQYF. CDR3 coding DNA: TGTGCCAGCAGCCAAGCCCAGGGACAGGGTCGGGAGCAGTACTTC.

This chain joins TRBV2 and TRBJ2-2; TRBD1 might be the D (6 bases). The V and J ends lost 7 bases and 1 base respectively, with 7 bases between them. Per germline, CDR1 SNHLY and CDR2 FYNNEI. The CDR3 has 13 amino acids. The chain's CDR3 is CASKGQNTGELFF. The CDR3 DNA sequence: TGTGCCAGCAAGGGACAGAACACCGGGGAGCTGTTTTTT.

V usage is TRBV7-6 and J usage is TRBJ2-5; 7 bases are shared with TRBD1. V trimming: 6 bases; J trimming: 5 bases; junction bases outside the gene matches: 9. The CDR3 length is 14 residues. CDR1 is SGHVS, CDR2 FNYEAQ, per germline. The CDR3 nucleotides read TGTGCCAGCAGTCCGCAAAGGGGGCCGGAGACCCAGTACTTC. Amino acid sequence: CASSPQRGPETQYF.

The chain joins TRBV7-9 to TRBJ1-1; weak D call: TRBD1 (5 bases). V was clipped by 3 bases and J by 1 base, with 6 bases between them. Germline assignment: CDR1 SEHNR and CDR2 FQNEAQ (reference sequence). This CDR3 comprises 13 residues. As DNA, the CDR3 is TGTGCCAGCAGCTTTACAGGGAACACTGAAGCTTTCTTT. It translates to CASSFTGNTEAFF.

The DNA of the CDR3 is TGTGCCAGCCGGGGACAGGGGAATAATGGCTACACCTTC. Translated, it gives CASRGQGNNGYTF. This sequence joins TRBV2 and TRBJ1-2, with 10 bases that match TRBD1. CDR3 length equals 13 residues. With V trimmed by 8 bases and J by 6 bases, 6 bases remained unmatched. Germline lookup yields CDR1 SNHLY and CDR2 FYNNEI.

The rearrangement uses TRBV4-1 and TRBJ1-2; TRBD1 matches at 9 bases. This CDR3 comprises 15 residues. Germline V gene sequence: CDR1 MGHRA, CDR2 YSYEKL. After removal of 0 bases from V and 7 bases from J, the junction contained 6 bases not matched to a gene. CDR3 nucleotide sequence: TGCGCCAGCAGCCAAGATCACAGGGGGCGCCTTGGCTACACCTTC. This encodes CASSQDHRGRLGYTF.